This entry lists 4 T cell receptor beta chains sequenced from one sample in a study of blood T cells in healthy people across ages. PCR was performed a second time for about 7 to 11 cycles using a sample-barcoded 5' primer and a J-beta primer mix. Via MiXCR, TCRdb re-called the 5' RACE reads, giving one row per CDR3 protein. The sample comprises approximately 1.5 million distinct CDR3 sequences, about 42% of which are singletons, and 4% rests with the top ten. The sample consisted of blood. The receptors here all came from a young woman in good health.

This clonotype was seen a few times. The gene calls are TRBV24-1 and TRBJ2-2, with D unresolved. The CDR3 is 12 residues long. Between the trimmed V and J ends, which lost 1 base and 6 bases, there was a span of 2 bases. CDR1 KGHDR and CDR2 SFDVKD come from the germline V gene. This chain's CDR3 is CATSDFPGELFF. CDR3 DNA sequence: TGTGCCACCAGTGATTTTCCCGGGGAGCTGTTTTTT.

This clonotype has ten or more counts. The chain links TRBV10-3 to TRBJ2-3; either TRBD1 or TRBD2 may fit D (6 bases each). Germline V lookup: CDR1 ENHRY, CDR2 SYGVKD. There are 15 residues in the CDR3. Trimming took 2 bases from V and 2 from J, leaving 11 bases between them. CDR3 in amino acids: CAISERGPPTDTQYF. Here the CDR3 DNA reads TGTGCCATCAGTGAGCGGGGGCCCCCCACAGATACGCAGTATTTT.

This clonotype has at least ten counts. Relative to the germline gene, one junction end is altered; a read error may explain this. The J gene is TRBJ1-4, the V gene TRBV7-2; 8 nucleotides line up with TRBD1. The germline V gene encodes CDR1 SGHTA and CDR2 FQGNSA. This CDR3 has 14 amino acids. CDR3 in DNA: TGCGCCAGCAGCCTCGGACAGGGTCGCGAAAAACTGTTTTTT. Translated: CASSLGQGREKLFF.

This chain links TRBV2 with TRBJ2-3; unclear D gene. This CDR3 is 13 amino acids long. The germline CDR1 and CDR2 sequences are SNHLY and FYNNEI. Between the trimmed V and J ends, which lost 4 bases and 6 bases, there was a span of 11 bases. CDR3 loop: CASSVVWADTQYF. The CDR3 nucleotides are TGTGCCAGCAGTGTGGTTTGGGCCGATACGCAGTATTTT.